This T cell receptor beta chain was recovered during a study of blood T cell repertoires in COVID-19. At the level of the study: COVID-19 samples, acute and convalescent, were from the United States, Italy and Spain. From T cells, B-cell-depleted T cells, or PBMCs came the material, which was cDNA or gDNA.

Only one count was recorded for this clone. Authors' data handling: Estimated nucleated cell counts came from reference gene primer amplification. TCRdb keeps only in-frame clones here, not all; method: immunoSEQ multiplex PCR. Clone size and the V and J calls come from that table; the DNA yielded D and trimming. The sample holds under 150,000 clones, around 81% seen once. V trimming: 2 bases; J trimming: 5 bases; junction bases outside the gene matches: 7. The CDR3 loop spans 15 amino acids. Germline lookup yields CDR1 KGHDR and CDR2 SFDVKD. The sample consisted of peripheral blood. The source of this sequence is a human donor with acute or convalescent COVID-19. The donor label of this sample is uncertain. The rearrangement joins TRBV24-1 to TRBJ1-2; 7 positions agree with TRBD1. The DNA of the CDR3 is TGTGCCACCAGTGATTCGGGACAGCCGTTATATGGCTACACCTTC. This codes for CATSDSGQPLYGYTF.